This is a list of T cell receptor beta chains from one sample in a study of blood T cell repertoires in COVID-19. Profiling relied on immunoSEQ multiplex PCR, and the TCRdb table lists in-frame clones only, not all of them. The sample has over 120,000 clones; around nine tenths are singletons. Input material: peripheral blood. Source of these receptors: a woman aged 45-65 years with active or convalescent COVID-19. CDR3s include the opening cysteine and the closing phenylalanine or tryptophan. Each record gives: D gene, J gene, clone size, V gene, CDR3 protein, CDR3 DNA. D genes are given only for firm matches. Clone size, where shown, is once, few, many, or a class for clones that have expanded.

d_call: .
j_call: TRBJ1-1
clone_size: .
v_call: TRBV19
cdr3_aa: CASSAGFDRPTTEAFF
cdr3_nt: TGTGCCAGTAGCGCGGGATTTGACAGACCGACCACTGAAGCTTTCTTT

d_call: TRBD2
j_call: TRBJ2-5
clone_size: .
v_call: TRBV4-3
cdr3_aa: CASSQGRLAGPQETQYF
cdr3_nt: TGCGCCAGCAGCCAGGGAAGGTTAGCGGGGCCACAAGAGACCCAGTACTTC

d_call: TRBD1
j_call: TRBJ1-3
clone_size: .
v_call: TRBV11-2
cdr3_aa: CASSPEGTAGNTIYF
cdr3_nt: TGTGCCAGCAGCCCTGAGGGGACAGCTGGAAACACCATATATTTT

d_call: TRBD2
j_call: TRBJ2-1
clone_size: .
v_call: TRBV30
cdr3_aa: CAWSVRSGRVQQFF
cdr3_nt: TGTGCCTGGAGTGTACGTAGCGGGAGGGTTCAGCAGTTCTTC

d_call: .
j_call: TRBJ1-1
clone_size: .
v_call: TRBV7-9
cdr3_aa: CASSLQGYSFTEAFF
cdr3_nt: TGTGCCAGCAGCTTACAGGGGTATTCTTTCACTGAAGCTTTCTTT

d_call: .
j_call: TRBJ1-2
clone_size: .
v_call: TRBV21-1
cdr3_aa: CASSEEGGGYTF
cdr3_nt: TGTGCCAGCAGCGAGGAAGGAGGGGGCTACACCTTC

d_call: TRBD2
j_call: TRBJ2-2
clone_size: .
v_call: TRBV11-2
cdr3_aa: CASSLMRLAGGRNTGELFF
cdr3_nt: TGTGCCAGCAGCTTAATGCGACTAGCGGGAGGGAGGAACACCGGGGAGCTGTTTTTT

d_call: .
j_call: TRBJ1-2
clone_size: .
v_call: TRBV7-9
cdr3_aa: CASSLAQPTYRAYYGYTF
cdr3_nt: TGTGCCAGCAGCTTAGCCCAACCCACCTACAGGGCATACTATGGCTACACCTTC

d_call: .
j_call: TRBJ1-1
clone_size: .
v_call: TRBV29-1
cdr3_aa: CSVVRGGSEAFF
cdr3_nt: TGCAGCGTTGTAAGGGGGGGCTCTGAAGCTTTCTTT

d_call: TRBD2
j_call: TRBJ2-4
clone_size: .
v_call: TRBV4-1
cdr3_aa: CASSQGPWGGFDKNIQYF
cdr3_nt: TGCGCCAGCAGCCAAGGTCCGTGGGGGGGGTTTGACAAAAACATTCAGTACTTC

d_call: .
j_call: TRBJ1-2
clone_size: .
v_call: TRBV4-3
cdr3_aa: CASSQAVNYGYTF
cdr3_nt: TGCGCCAGCAGCCAAGCAGTAAACTATGGCTACACCTTC

d_call: .
j_call: TRBJ2-1
clone_size: .
v_call: TRBV7-3
cdr3_aa: CASGSGLAMNEQFF
cdr3_nt: TGTGCCAGCGGCTCAGGACTGGCGATGAATGAGCAGTTCTTC

d_call: .
j_call: TRBJ2-1
clone_size: .
v_call: TRBV29-1
cdr3_aa: CSVDEDSSYNEQFF
cdr3_nt: TGCAGCGTTGACGAGGATAGCTCCTACAATGAGCAGTTCTTC

d_call: .
j_call: TRBJ1-2
clone_size: .
v_call: TRBV30
cdr3_aa: CAWTRSNYGYTF
cdr3_nt: TGTGCCTGGACGAGGTCTAACTATGGCTACACCTTC

d_call: TRBD1
j_call: TRBJ1-4
clone_size: .
v_call: TRBV6-5
cdr3_aa: CASRTTGGTNEKLFF
cdr3_nt: TGTGCCAGCAGGACCACAGGGGGAACTAATGAAAAACTGTTTTTT

d_call: TRBD1
j_call: TRBJ2-5
clone_size: once
v_call: TRBV18
cdr3_aa: CASTGQLNTETQYF
cdr3_nt: TGTGCCAGCACGGGACAGTTGAACACGGAGACCCAGTACTTC

d_call: TRBD2
j_call: TRBJ2-1
clone_size: .
v_call: TRBV7-9
cdr3_aa: CASSSSTSGGFYNEQFF
cdr3_nt: TGTGCCAGCAGCTCCAGCACTAGCGGGGGTTTCTACAATGAGCAGTTCTTC

d_call: TRBD2
j_call: TRBJ2-1
clone_size: .
v_call: TRBV7-9
cdr3_aa: CASSRRRESNEQFF
cdr3_nt: TGTGCCAGCAGCCGAAGGCGGGAGAGCAATGAGCAGTTCTTC

d_call: TRBD1
j_call: TRBJ1-2
clone_size: .
v_call: TRBV7-2
cdr3_aa: CASSLDVGGVVYGYTF
cdr3_nt: TGTGCCAGCAGCTTAGATGTAGGGGGCGTCGTCTATGGCTACACCTTC

d_call: TRBD2
j_call: TRBJ2-7
clone_size: .
v_call: TRBV9
cdr3_aa: CASSVDREGMLYEQYF
cdr3_nt: TGTGCCAGCAGCGTAGACCGGGAGGGGATGCTCTACGAGCAGTACTTC

d_call: TRBD1
j_call: TRBJ1-1
clone_size: .
v_call: TRBV10-3
cdr3_aa: CAISGNRGAMNTEAFF
cdr3_nt: TGTGCCATCAGTGGAAACAGGGGGGCGATGAACACTGAAGCTTTCTTT

d_call: TRBD1
j_call: TRBJ1-4
clone_size: .
v_call: TRBV2
cdr3_aa: CASSVPRDSLNEKLFF
cdr3_nt: TGTGCCAGCAGCGTGCCGCGGGACAGTCTTAATGAAAAACTGTTTTTT

d_call: .
j_call: TRBJ1-2
clone_size: .
v_call: TRBV23-1
cdr3_aa: CASSRIQGNYGYTF
cdr3_nt: TGCGCCAGCAGTCGAATCCAGGGGAACTATGGCTACACCTTC

d_call: .
j_call: TRBJ1-1
clone_size: .
v_call: TRBV6-1
cdr3_aa: CASRPPQGNTEAFF
cdr3_nt: TGTGCCAGCAGACCTCCACAGGGGAACACTGAAGCTTTCTTT

d_call: TRBD1
j_call: TRBJ2-2
clone_size: .
v_call: TRBV7-9
cdr3_aa: CASRTSGGTGELFF
cdr3_nt: TGTGCCAGCAGGACCTCAGGGGGCACCGGGGAGCTGTTTTTT

d_call: .
j_call: TRBJ1-1
clone_size: .
v_call: TRBV6-4
cdr3_aa: CASSDSRDKPEAFF
cdr3_nt: TGTGCCAGCAGTGACTCCCGGGACAAACCTGAAGCTTTCTTT

d_call: .
j_call: TRBJ2-7
clone_size: .
v_call: TRBV5-1
cdr3_aa: CASRRSYEQYF
cdr3_nt: TGCGCCAGCAGGCGGTCCTACGAGCAGTACTTC

d_call: TRBD2
j_call: TRBJ2-3
clone_size: .
v_call: TRBV5-1
cdr3_aa: CASRRAGAYTDTQYF
cdr3_nt: TGCGCCAGCAGGCGAGCGGGAGCCTACACAGATACGCAGTATTTT

d_call: .
j_call: TRBJ1-5
clone_size: .
v_call: TRBV15
cdr3_aa: CATSNRDSNQPQHF
cdr3_nt: TGTGCCACCAGCAACAGGGATAGCAATCAGCCCCAGCATTTT

d_call: .
j_call: TRBJ2-7
clone_size: .
v_call: TRBV2
cdr3_aa: CASSSGTYYEQYF
cdr3_nt: TGTGCCAGCAGTTCCGGGACTTACTACGAGCAGTACTTC

d_call: .
j_call: TRBJ2-1
clone_size: once
v_call: TRBV7-2
cdr3_aa: CASRSRAGMRHEQFF
cdr3_nt: TGTGCCAGCAGATCGCGCGCGGGAATGCGCCATGAGCAGTTCTTC

d_call: TRBD1
j_call: TRBJ1-2
clone_size: few
v_call: TRBV5-5
cdr3_aa: CASTPGQGNYGYTF
cdr3_nt: TGTGCCAGCACACCGGGACAGGGTAACTATGGCTACACCTTC

d_call: .
j_call: TRBJ2-1
clone_size: .
v_call: TRBV28
cdr3_aa: CASSTIAGYNEQFF
cdr3_nt: TGTGCCAGCAGTACTATTGCGGGGTACAATGAGCAGTTCTTC

d_call: .
j_call: TRBJ1-2
clone_size: .
v_call: TRBV6-5
cdr3_aa: CASLGGGGYTF
cdr3_nt: TGTGCCAGCCTAGGGGGGGGTGGCTACACCTTC

d_call: TRBD2
j_call: TRBJ2-5
clone_size: .
v_call: TRBV11-1
cdr3_aa: CASSPGGLAGVETQYF
cdr3_nt: TGTGCCAGCAGCCCTGGTGGACTAGCGGGAGTTGAGACCCAGTACTTC

d_call: TRBD1
j_call: TRBJ2-3
clone_size: .
v_call: TRBV30
cdr3_aa: CAWSVTGQGTDTQYF
cdr3_nt: TGTGCCTGGAGTGTCACCGGACAGGGAACAGATACGCAGTATTTT

d_call: TRBD2
j_call: TRBJ2-7
clone_size: .
v_call: TRBV2
cdr3_aa: CASSEVLAGVSYEQYF
cdr3_nt: TGTGCCAGCAGTGAGGTACTAGCGGGGGTGTCCTACGAGCAGTACTTC

d_call: TRBD2
j_call: TRBJ2-3
clone_size: .
v_call: TRBV7-9
cdr3_aa: CASRMYSGVRDTQYF
cdr3_nt: TGTGCCAGCAGGATGTATAGCGGGGTCAGAGATACGCAGTATTTT

d_call: TRBD1
j_call: TRBJ2-2
clone_size: once
v_call: TRBV27
cdr3_aa: CASGRQGVYTGELFF
cdr3_nt: TGTGCCAGCGGGCGACAGGGGGTGTACACCGGGGAGCTGTTTTTT

d_call: .
j_call: TRBJ2-3
clone_size: .
v_call: TRBV28
cdr3_aa: CASSPHYGSDKDTQYF
cdr3_nt: TGTGCCAGCAGTCCCCACTATGGTAGCGACAAAGATACGCAGTATTTT

d_call: TRBD2
j_call: TRBJ2-3
clone_size: .
v_call: TRBV6-1
cdr3_aa: CASSEFSGNAYF
cdr3_nt: TGTGCCAGCAGTGAATTTAGCGGGAACGCGTATTTT

d_call: .
j_call: TRBJ1-3
clone_size: .
v_call: TRBV10-3
cdr3_aa: CAISYSGNTIYF
cdr3_nt: TGTGCCATCAGCTACTCTGGAAACACCATATATTTT

d_call: TRBD1
j_call: TRBJ2-5
clone_size: .
v_call: TRBV14
cdr3_aa: CASSQGQGFQETQYF
cdr3_nt: TGTGCCAGCAGCCAAGGACAGGGGTTTCAAGAGACCCAGTACTTC

d_call: TRBD1
j_call: TRBJ1-4
clone_size: .
v_call: TRBV7-9
cdr3_aa: CASSPGTGVEKLFF
cdr3_nt: TGTGCCAGCAGCCCCGGGACAGGGGTTGAAAAACTGTTTTTT

d_call: TRBD1
j_call: TRBJ2-7
clone_size: .
v_call: TRBV6-5
cdr3_aa: CASRDYGTGSYEQYF
cdr3_nt: TGTGCCAGCAGGGATTATGGGACAGGGTCCTACGAGCAGTACTTC

d_call: TRBD2
j_call: TRBJ2-3
clone_size: .
v_call: TRBV6-2/TRBV6-3
cdr3_aa: CASSYVGTSGGRRYF
cdr3_nt: TGTGCCAGCAGTTACGTAGGGACTAGCGGGGGCCGACGGTATTTT

d_call: .
j_call: TRBJ2-3
clone_size: .
v_call: TRBV28
cdr3_aa: CASSHYLAGEVNTQYF
cdr3_nt: TGTGCCAGCAGTCACTATCTTGCGGGTGAGGTGAATACGCAGTATTTT

d_call: .
j_call: TRBJ1-1
clone_size: few
v_call: TRBV19
cdr3_aa: CASTAGTPNTEAFF
cdr3_nt: TGTGCCAGTACAGCCGGGACACCGAACACTGAAGCTTTCTTT

d_call: TRBD1
j_call: TRBJ2-7
clone_size: .
v_call: TRBV19
cdr3_aa: CASGPLDRVKEQYF
cdr3_nt: TGTGCCAGTGGACCCTTGGACAGGGTTAAGGAGCAGTACTTC

d_call: .
j_call: TRBJ1-2
clone_size: once
v_call: TRBV2
cdr3_aa: CASSGYPGGGVTVNGYTF
cdr3_nt: TGTGCCAGCAGCGGGTACCCAGGCGGGGGTGTAACGGTCAATGGCTACACCTTC

d_call: TRBD2
j_call: TRBJ2-5
clone_size: .
v_call: TRBV24-1
cdr3_aa: CATSDLAGVGQETQYF
cdr3_nt: TGTGCCACCAGTGATTTGGCGGGAGTTGGGCAAGAGACCCAGTACTTC

d_call: .
j_call: TRBJ2-1
clone_size: .
v_call: TRBV9
cdr3_aa: CASSALPQSNEQFF
cdr3_nt: TGTGCCAGCAGCGCACTCCCACAGAGTAATGAGCAGTTCTTC

d_call: .
j_call: TRBJ2-2
clone_size: once
v_call: TRBV12-5
cdr3_aa: CASGLAQTVSNTGELFF
cdr3_nt: TGTGCTAGTGGTTTGGCTCAGACAGTTTCGAACACCGGGGAGCTGTTTTTT

d_call: TRBD1
j_call: TRBJ2-2
clone_size: .
v_call: TRBV18
cdr3_aa: CASARDRRTGELFF
cdr3_nt: TGTGCCAGCGCTAGGGACAGACGGACCGGGGAGCTGTTTTTT

d_call: TRBD2
j_call: TRBJ2-5
clone_size: .
v_call: TRBV3-1/TRBV3-2
cdr3_aa: CASSDTGLAGETQYF
cdr3_nt: TGTGCCAGCAGCGATACCGGACTAGCGGGAGAGACCCAGTACTTC